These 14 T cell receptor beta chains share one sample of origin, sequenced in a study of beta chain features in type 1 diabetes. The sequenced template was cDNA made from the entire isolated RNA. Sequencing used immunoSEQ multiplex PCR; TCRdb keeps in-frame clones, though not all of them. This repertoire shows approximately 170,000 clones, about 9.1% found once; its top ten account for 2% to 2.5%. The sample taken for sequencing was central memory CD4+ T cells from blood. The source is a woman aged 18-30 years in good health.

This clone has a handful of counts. The chain's CDR3 is CASSERLDSYEQYF. The CDR3 DNA sequence: TGTGCCAGCAGCGAGAGGTTGGACTCCTACGAGCAGTACTTC. The chain links TRBV7-8 to TRBJ2-7; no definite D call. The CDR3 has 14 residues. V lost 5 bases and J lost 0, with 11 bases in between. CDR1 is SGHVS and CDR2 is FQNEAQ in the germline V gene.

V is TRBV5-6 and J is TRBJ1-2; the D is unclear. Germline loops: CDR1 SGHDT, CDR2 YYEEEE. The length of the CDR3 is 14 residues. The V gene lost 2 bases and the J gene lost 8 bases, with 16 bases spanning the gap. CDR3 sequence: CASSFSLGVQGYTF. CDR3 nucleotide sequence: TGTGCCAGCAGCTTTAGCCTCGGGGTACAGGGCTACACCTTC.

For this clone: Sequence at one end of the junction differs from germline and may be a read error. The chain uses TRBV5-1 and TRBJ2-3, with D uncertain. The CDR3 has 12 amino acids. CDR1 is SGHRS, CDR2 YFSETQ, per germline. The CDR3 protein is CASRLDFYTQYF. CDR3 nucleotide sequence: TGCGCCAGCAGATTGGATTTCTATACGCAGTATTTT.

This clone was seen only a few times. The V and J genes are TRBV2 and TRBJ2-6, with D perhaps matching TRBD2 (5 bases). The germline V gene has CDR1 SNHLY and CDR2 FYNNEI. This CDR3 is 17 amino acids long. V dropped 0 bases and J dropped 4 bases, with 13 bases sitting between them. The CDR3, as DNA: TGTGCCAGCAGTGAAGCGCTTGGCGGGCCCGGGGCCAACGTCCTGACTTTC. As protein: CASSEALGGPGANVLTF.

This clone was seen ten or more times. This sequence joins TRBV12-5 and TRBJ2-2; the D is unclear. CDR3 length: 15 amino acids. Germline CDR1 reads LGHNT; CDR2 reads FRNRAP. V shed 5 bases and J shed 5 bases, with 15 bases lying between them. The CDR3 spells CASGPLLTQTGELFF. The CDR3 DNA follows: TGTGCTAGTGGTCCGCTCCTTACTCAAACCGGGGAGCTGTTTTTT.

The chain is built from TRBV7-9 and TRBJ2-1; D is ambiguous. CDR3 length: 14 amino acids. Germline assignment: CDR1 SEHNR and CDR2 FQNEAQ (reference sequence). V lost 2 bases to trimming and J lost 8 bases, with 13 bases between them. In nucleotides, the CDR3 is TGTGCCAGCAGCTTAACGCTCGAGAGCTATGAGCAGTTCTTC. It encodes CASSLTLESYEQFF.

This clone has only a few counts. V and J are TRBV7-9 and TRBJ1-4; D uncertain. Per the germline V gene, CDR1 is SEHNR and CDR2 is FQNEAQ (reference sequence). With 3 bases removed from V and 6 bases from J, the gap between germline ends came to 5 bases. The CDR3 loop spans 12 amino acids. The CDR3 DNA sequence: TGTGCCAGCAGCTTTATCCATGAAAAACTGTTTTTT. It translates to CASSFIHEKLFF.

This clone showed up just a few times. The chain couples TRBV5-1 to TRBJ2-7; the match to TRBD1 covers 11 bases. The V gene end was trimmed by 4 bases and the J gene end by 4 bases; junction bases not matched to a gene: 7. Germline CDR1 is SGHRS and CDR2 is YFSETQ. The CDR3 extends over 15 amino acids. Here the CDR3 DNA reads TGCGCCAGCAGCCCGAGGACAGGGGGCTATTACGAGCAGTACTTC. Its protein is CASSPRTGGYYEQYF.

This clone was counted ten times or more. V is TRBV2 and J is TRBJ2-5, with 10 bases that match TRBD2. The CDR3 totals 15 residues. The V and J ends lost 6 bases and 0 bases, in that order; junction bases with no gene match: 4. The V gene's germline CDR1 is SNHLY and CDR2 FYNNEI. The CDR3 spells CASSSSGSYQETQYF. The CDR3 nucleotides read TGTGCCAGCAGCTCTAGCGGGAGCTACCAAGAGACCCAGTACTTC.

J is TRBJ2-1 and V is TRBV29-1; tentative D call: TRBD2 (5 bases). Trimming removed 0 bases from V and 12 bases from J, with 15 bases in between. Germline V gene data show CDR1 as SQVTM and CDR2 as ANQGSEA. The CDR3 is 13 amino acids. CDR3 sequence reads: CSVEEVEGYGQFF. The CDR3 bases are TGCAGCGTTGAAGAGGTCGAGGGATATGGGCAGTTCTTC.

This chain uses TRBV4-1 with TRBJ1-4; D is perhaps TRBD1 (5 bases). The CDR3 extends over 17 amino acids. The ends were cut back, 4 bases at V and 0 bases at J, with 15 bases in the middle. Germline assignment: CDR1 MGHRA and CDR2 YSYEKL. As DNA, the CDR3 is TGCGCCAGCAGCCCCCGGGGGTTCCCTGCAACTAATGAAAAACTGTTTTTT. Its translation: CASSPRGFPATNEKLFF.

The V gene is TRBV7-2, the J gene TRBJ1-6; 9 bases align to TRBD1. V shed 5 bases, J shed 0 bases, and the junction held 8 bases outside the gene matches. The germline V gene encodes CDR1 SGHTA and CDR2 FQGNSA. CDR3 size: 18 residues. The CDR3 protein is CASSVGQGQSSYNSPLHF. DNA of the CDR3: TGTGCCAGCAGCGTAGGACAGGGGCAAAGCTCCTATAATTCACCCCTCCACTTT.

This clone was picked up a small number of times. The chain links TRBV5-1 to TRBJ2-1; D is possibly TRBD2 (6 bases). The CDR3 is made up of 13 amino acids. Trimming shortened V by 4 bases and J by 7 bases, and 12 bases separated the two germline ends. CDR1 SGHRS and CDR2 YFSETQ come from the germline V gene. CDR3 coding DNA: TGCGCCAGCAGCAAGGAGGGCCAGAATGAGCAGTTCTTC. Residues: CASSKEGQNEQFF.

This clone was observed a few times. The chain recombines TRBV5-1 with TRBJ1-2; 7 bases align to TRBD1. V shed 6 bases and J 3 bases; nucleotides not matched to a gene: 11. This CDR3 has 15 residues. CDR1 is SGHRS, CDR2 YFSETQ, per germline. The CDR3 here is CASTPTGLPDYGYTF. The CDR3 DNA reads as TGCGCCAGCACCCCGACAGGGCTTCCTGACTATGGCTACACCTTC.